This T cell receptor beta chain is drawn from a study of T cells in Graves' hyperthyroidism and ophthalmopathy. Study background: Specimen type is peripheral blood, collected at initial diagnosis prior to any treatment. Study-wide results and caveats: The model's output predicted ophthalmopathy at a median of approximately 6.5 months prior to onset.

Amplification of TCR beta CDR3 regions was performed using RNA transcripts as template. Using the HTBI primer set, a first-round RT-PCR was run on the TCR CDR3. TCRdb re-derived calls from the multiplex PCR reads in MiXCR, one entry per CDR3 protein. The data hold 600,000 to 850,000 distinct CDR3 sequences, with around a sixth observed a single time. Not enrolled were patients with uncontrolled infection, other autoimmune disease, pregnancy or lactation. Together with thyroid ultrasound, orbital computed tomography, serum thyroxine and TRAb, clinical symptoms were used for diagnoses. There are many counts of this clonotype. Its matching antigen is unknown. The source is a woman aged 45-60 years with Graves' hyperthyroidism that later progressed to Graves' ophthalmopathy. The specimen sequenced was blood.

The CDR3 bases are TGCGCCAGCAGCCCTCGGTGGCTGTACGAGTCCCAGTACTTC. As protein: CASSPRWLYESQYF. The genes are TRBV5-1 and TRBJ2-5; no clear D. This CDR3 spans 14 amino acids. In germline, CDR1 is SGHRS, CDR2 YFSETQ. V gave up 4 bases and J gave up 9 bases, with 19 bases separating them.